This T cell receptor beta chain was documented in a study of T cells in Graves' hyperthyroidism and ophthalmopathy. Study context: Specimen type is peripheral blood, collected at initial diagnosis prior to any treatment. Study outcomes and limitations: Also found in blood were most expanded thyroid clonotypes above 0.001. Researchers report that a 13 V-J model separated ophthalmopathy from stable hyperthyroidism. The model's output predicted ophthalmopathy at a median of approximately 6.5 months prior to onset.

This clonotype was counted at least ten times. Its specificity is unknown. There were TCR beta CDR3 regions amplified from RNA transcripts. With the HTBI primer set, the TCR CDR3 went through a first round of RT-PCR. TCRdb reprocessed the multiplex PCR reads with MiXCR, giving one entry per CDR3 protein. The table shows about 480,000 distinct CDR3 sequences, with approximately 15% occurring only once. The sequenced sample consisted of blood. This TCR derives from a woman aged 18-35 years with Graves' hyperthyroidism.

The CDR3 nucleotides are TGTGCCATCAGTGAGTCTCCTATCGGGAGCGGTCTGGCTAATGAAAAACTGTTTTTT. Protein sequence: CAISESPIGSGLANEKLFF. The chain is built from TRBV10-3 and TRBJ1-4, with D unclear. The CDR3 runs 19 residues. V dropped 0 bases and J dropped 3 bases, with 20 bases sitting between them. In germline, CDR1 is ENHRY, CDR2 SYGVKD.